This T cell receptor beta chain was found in a study of blood T cell repertoires in COVID-19. The wider study: Collection of acute and convalescent COVID-19 samples took place in the United States, Italy and Spain. Sample material is recorded as cDNA or gDNA derived from T cells, B-cell-depleted T cells, or PBMCs.

Original methodology: Cell counts per sample came from amplifying reference gene primers. Method: immunoSEQ multiplex PCR; TCRdb's copy keeps in-frame clones and lacks some. For V, J and clone size, that table is used; D and trimming come from the DNA. The table records tens of thousands of clones, more than 75% of them present only once. The sample comprised peripheral blood. The TCR originated in a man older than 75 in a cohort sampled during active COVID-19.

In DNA form, the CDR3 reads TGTGCCAGCAGTTTCGCCGGGACTAGCGGGAGTACGGAGACCCAGTACTTC. Its protein product is CASSFAGTSGSTETQYF. This sequence joins TRBV5-4 and TRBJ2-5; TRBD2 agrees at 14 bases. The CDR3 has 17 amino acids. Germline CDR1 reads SGHNT; CDR2 reads YYREEE (reference sequence). The ends lost 5 bases at V and 5 bases at J; junction bases unmatched: 11.